This is a list of T cell receptor beta chains from one sample in a study of blood T cell repertoires in COVID-19. Sequenced by immunoSEQ multiplex PCR; TCRdb stores in-frame clones only, minus some. The sample includes approximately 270,000 clones, about 86% of them seen just once. Sequenced: peripheral blood. These receptors all come from a person aged 70 to 80 with COVID-19, enrolled during active disease. The CDR3 runs from the conserved cysteine through the conserved F or W. Each record gives: CDR3 DNA, CDR3 protein, V gene, clone size, D gene, J gene. A D gene is named only where the DNA matches it firmly. Size values are once, few and many counts, or a class for expanded clones, and some rows have none.

DNA: TGTGCCAGCAGTTTATCCGGCGTCGGGAGTATGGAGACCCAGTACTTC
CDR3: CASSLSGVGSMETQYF
V: TRBV27
size: NA
D: NA
J: TRBJ2-5

DNA: TGCAGCGTTGAGGTAGGGGACAGCTCCTACGAGCAGTACTTC
CDR3: CSVEVGDSSYEQYF
V: TRBV29-1
size: NA
D: TRBD1
J: TRBJ2-7

DNA: TGTGCCAGCAGTCGACTTTCAGTCAGGGGTGCATATTCACCCCTCCACTTT
CDR3: CASSRLSVRGAYSPLHF
V: TRBV6-6
size: few
D: NA
J: TRBJ1-6

DNA: TGTGCCAGTAGGGGGGGGTTACCCTACGAACCGAGCACAGATACGCAGTATTTT
CDR3: CASRGGLPYEPSTDTQYF
V: TRBV19
size: NA
D: TRBD2
J: TRBJ2-3

DNA: TGTGCCAGCCGGGACAGCGGTTCCTACAATGAGCAGTTCTTC
CDR3: CASRDSGSYNEQFF
V: TRBV19
size: NA
D: TRBD1
J: TRBJ2-1

DNA: TGCGCCAGCAGCTCCCGAAGGGGTCAAGAGACCCAGTACTTC
CDR3: CASSSRRGQETQYF
V: TRBV5-1
size: NA
D: NA
J: TRBJ2-5

DNA: TGTGCCAGCAGTTTACCGACAGTTAGCAATCAGCCCCAGCATTTT
CDR3: CASSLPTVSNQPQHF
V: TRBV28
size: NA
D: NA
J: TRBJ1-5

DNA: TGCGCCAGCAGCCCCGACGGAGGGAGCACTGAAGCTTTCTTT
CDR3: CASSPDGGSTEAFF
V: TRBV5-1
size: NA
D: NA
J: TRBJ1-1

DNA: TGCAGTGCTAGTGGTCGGGGTTCACGGATATACGAGCAGTACTTC
CDR3: CSASGRGSRIYEQYF
V: TRBV20-1
size: NA
D: NA
J: TRBJ2-7

DNA: TGCAGCGTTGAAGTCTCGGGGGGAAACACCATATATTTT
CDR3: CSVEVSGGNTIYF
V: TRBV29-1
size: once
D: NA
J: TRBJ1-3

DNA: TGTGCCAGCAGTGAAGCGGGGCTCTACCCCGCGTACTTC
CDR3: CASSEAGLYPAYF
V: TRBV6-1
size: NA
D: NA
J: TRBJ2-7

DNA: TGTGCCAGCAGCCCGACGTCAAACAGGAATTCACCCCTCCACTTT
CDR3: CASSPTSNRNSPLHF
V: TRBV7-9
size: NA
D: NA
J: TRBJ1-6

DNA: TGTGCCAGCAGTCCCGGGACAGGGGAAGCTTTCTTT
CDR3: CASSPGTGEAFF
V: TRBV12-3/TRBV12-4
size: NA
D: TRBD1
J: TRBJ1-1